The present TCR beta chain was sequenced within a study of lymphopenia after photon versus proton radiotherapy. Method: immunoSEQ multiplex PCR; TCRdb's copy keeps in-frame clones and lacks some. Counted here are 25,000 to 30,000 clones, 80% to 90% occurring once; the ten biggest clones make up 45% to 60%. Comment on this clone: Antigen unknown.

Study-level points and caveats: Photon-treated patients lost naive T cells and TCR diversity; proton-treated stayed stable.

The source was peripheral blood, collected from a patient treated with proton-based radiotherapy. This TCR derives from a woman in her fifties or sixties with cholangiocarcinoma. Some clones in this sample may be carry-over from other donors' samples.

Here the CDR3 DNA reads TGTGCCAGCAGCCCTTCGCCGGGGAAGATCTACGAGCAGTACTTC. Translated, it gives CASSPSPGKIYEQYF. V and J are TRBV7-3 and TRBJ2-7, with D perhaps matching TRBD2 (5 bases). The CDR3 contains 15 residues. CDR1 and CDR2 from the germline V gene are SGHTA and FQGTGA. V lost 5 bases, J lost 3 bases, and 17 bases lay in between.